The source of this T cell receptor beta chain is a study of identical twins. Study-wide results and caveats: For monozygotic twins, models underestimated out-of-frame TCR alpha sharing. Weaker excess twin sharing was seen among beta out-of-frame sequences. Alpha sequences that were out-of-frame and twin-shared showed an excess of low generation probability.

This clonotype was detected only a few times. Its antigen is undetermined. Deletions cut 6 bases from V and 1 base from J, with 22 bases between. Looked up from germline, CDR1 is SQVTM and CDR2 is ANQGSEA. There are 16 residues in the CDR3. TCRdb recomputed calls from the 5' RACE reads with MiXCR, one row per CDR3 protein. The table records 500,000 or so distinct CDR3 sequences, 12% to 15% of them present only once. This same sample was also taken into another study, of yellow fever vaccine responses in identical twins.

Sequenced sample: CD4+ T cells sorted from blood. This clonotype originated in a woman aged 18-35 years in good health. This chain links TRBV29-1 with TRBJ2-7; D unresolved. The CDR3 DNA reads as TGCAGCGTGCGCAGGAATATCAACTCGGCGTCCTACGAGCAGTACTTC. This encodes CSVRRNINSASYEQYF.